This entry features one T cell receptor (beta chain) sequence. The antigen is unknown. One entry per CDR3 protein results from TCRdb running MiXCR on the 5' RACE reads. Among around 130,000 distinct CDR3 sequences listed, roughly an eighth were seen once. The CDR3 runs to 14 residues. J was trimmed by 6 bases and V by 5 bases; bases with no gene match: 7. In germline, CDR1 is ENHRY, CDR2 SYGVKD. The data originate from a study of CD8 T cells in ankylosing spondylitis. The study, taken as a whole, reports: Peripheral blood held disease-linked clones only at relatively low frequency, and these were CD8+.

This sequence joins TRBV10-3 and TRBJ1-2; 9 nucleotides agree with TRBD1. The origin of this receptor is a female donor with ankylosing spondylitis or in good health (not recorded which). The sequenced material came from blood, either unsorted or a sorted T cell fraction (not recorded which). The CDR3 loop is CAISPDRGGDGYTF. CDR3 in DNA: TGTGCCATCAGTCCGGACAGGGGAGGTGATGGCTACACCTTC.